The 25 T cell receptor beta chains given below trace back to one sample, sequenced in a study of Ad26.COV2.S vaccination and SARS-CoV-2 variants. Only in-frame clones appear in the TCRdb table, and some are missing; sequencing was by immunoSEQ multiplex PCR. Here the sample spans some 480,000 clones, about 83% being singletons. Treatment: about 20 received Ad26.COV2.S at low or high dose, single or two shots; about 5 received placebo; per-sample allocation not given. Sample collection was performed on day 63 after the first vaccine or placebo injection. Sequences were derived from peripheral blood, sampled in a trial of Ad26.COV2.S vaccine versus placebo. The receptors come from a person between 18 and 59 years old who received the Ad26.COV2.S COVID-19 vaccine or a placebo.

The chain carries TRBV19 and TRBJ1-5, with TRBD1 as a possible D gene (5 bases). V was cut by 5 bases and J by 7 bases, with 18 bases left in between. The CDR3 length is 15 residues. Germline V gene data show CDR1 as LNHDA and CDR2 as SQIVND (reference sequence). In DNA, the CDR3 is TGTGCCAGTAGTCCATCTCAGGGAGGTCGACAGCCCCAGCATTTT. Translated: CASSPSQGGRQPQHF.

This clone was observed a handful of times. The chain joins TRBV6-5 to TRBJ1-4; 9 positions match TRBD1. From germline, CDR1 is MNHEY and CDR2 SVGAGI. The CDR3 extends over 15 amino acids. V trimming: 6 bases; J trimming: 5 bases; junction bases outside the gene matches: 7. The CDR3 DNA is TGTGCCAGCAGCGTTGGCGGGACAGGGAATGAAAAACTGTTTTTT. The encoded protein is CASSVGGTGNEKLFF.

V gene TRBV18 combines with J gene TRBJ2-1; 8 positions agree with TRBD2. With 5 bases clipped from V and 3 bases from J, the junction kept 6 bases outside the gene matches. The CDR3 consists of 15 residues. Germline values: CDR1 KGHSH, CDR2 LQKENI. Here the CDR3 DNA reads TGTGCCAGCTCATCCCTCCGGGGGGGCTACAATGAGCAGTTCTTC. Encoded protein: CASSSLRGGYNEQFF. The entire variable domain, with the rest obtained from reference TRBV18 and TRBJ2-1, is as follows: NAGVMQNPRHLVRRRGQEARLRCSPMKGHSHVYWYRQLPEEGLKFMVYLQKENIIDESGMPKERFSAEFPKEGPSILRIQQVVRGDSAAYFCASSSLRGGYNEQFFGPGTRLTVL.

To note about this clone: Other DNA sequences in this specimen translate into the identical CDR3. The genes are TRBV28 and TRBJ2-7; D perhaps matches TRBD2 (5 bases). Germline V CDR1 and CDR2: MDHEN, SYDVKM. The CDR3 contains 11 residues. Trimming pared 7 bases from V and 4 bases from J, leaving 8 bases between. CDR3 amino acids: CASTGGYEQYF. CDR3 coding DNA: TGTGCCAGCACGGGCGGGTACGAGCAGTACTTC. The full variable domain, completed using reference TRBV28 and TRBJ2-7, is DVKVTQSSRYLVKRTGEKVFLECVQDMDHENMFWYRQDPGLGLRLIYFSYDVKMKEKGDIPEGYSVSREKKERFSLILESASTNQTSMYLCASTGGYEQYFGPGTRLTVT.

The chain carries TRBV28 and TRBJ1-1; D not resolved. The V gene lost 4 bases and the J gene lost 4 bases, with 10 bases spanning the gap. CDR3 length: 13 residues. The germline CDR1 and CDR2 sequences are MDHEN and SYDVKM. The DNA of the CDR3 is TGTGCCAGCAGTTACCCCCTCACCACTGAAGCTTTCTTT. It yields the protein CASSYPLTTEAFF. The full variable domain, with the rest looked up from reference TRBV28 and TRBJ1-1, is DVKVTQSSRYLVKRTGEKVFLECVQDMDHENMFWYRQDPGLGLRLIYFSYDVKMKEKGDIPEGYSVSREKKERFSLILESASTNQTSMYLCASSYPLTTEAFFGQGTRLTVV.

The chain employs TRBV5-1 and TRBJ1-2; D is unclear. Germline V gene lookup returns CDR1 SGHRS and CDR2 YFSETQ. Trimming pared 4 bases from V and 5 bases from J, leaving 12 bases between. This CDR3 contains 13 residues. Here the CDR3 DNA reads TGCGCCAGCAGCCCCCTAGGTCGATATGGCTACACCTTC. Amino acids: CASSPLGRYGYTF.

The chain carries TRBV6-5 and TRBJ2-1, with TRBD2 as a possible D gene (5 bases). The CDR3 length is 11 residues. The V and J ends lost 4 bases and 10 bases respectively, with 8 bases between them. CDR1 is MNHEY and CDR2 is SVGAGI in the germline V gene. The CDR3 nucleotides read TGTGCCAGCAGTTTTGCGGGCGAGCAGTTCTTC. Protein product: CASSFAGEQFF.

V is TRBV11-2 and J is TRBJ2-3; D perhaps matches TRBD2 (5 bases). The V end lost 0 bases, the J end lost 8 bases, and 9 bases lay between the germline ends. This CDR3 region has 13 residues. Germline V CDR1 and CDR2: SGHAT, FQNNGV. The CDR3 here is CASSLDLEATQYF. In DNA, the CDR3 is TGTGCCAGCAGCTTAGATTTGGAGGCTACGCAGTATTTT.

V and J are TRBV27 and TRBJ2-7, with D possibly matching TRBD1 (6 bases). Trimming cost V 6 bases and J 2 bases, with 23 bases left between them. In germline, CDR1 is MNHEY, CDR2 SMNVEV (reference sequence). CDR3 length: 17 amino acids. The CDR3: CASSPLSRGRGAYEQYF. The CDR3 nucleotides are TGTGCCAGCAGCCCCCTATCGAGGGGCAGGGGAGCCTACGAGCAGTACTTC.

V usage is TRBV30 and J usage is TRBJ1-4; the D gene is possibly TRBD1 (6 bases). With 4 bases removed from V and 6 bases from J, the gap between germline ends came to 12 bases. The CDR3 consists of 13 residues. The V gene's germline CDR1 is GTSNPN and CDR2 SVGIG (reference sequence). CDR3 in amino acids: CAWTQGWDEKLFF. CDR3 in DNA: TGTGCCTGGACTCAGGGGTGGGATGAAAAACTGTTTTTT.

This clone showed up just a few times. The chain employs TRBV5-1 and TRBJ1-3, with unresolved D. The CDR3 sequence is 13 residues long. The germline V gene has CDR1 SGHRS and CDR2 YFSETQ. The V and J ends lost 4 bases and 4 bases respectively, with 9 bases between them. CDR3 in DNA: TGCGCCAGCAGCCCGAGTCAGGGAAACACCATATATTTT. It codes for CASSPSQGNTIYF.

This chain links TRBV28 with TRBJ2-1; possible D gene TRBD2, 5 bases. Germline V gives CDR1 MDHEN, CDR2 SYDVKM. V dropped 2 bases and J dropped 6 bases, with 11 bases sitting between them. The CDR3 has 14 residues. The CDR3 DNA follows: TGTGCCAGCAGTTTACCGGGATTGGGCAATGAGCAGTTCTTC. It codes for CASSLPGLGNEQFF.

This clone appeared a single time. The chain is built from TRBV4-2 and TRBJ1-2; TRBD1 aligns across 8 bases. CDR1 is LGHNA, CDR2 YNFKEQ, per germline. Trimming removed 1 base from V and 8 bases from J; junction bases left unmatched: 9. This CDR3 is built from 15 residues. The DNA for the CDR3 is TGTGCCAGCAGCCAAGGTTCGGAGGACAGGGACGGCTACACCTTC. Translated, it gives CASSQGSEDRDGYTF.

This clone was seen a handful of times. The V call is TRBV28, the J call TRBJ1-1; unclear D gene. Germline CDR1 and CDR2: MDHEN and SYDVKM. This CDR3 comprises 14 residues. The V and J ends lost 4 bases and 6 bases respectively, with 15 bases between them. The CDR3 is CASSSPGSGPEAFF. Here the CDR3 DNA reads TGTGCCAGCAGTTCTCCCGGTTCCGGCCCTGAAGCTTTCTTT.

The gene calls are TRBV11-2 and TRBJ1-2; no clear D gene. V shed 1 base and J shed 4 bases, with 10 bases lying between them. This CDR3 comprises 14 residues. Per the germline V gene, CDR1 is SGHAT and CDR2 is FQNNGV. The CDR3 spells CASSLGISRYGYTF. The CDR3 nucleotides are TGTGCCAGCAGCTTAGGAATCTCGCGCTATGGCTACACCTTC.

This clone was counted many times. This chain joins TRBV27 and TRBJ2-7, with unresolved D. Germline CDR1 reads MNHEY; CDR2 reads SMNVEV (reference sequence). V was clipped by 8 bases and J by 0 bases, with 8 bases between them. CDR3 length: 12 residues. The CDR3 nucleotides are TGTGCCAGCTTTTCCGCCTCCTACGAGCAGTACTTC. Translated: CASFSASYEQYF.

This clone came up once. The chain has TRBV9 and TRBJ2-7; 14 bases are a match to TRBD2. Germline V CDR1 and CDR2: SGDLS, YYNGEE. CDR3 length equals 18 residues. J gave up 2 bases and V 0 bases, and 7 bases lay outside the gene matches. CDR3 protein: CASSVGQGGLAGAYEQYF. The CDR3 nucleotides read TGTGCCAGCAGCGTAGGACAGGGGGGACTAGCGGGAGCCTACGAGCAGTACTTC.

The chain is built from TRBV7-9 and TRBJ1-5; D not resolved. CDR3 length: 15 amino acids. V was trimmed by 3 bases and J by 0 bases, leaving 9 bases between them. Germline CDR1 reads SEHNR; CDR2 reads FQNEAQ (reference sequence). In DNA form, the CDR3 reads TGTGCCAGCAGCTTCGGTGCCGATAGCAATCAGCCCCAGCATTTT. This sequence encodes CASSFGADSNQPQHF.

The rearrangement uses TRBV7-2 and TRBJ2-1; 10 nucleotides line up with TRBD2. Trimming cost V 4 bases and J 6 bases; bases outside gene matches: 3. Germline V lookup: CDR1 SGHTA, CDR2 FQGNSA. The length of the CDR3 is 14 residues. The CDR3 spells CASSSGLAFNEQFF. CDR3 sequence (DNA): TGTGCCAGCAGCTCGGGACTAGCGTTCAATGAGCAGTTCTTC.

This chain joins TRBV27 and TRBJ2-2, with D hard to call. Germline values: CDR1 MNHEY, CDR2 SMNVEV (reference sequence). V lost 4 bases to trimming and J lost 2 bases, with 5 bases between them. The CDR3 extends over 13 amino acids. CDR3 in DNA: TGTGCCAGCAGTTCCCACAACACCGGGGAGCTGTTTTTT. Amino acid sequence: CASSSHNTGELFF.

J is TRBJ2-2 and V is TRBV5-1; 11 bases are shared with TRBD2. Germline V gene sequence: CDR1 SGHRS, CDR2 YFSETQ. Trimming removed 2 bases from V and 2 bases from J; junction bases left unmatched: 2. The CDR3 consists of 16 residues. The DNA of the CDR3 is TGCGCCAGCAGCTTCGGACTAGCGGGTAACACCGGGGAGCTGTTTTTT. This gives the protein CASSFGLAGNTGELFF.

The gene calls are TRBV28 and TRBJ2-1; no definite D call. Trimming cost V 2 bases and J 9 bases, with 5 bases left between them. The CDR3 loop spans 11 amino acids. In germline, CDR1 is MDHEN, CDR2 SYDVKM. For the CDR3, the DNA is TGTGCCAGCAGTTTAACCCTTGAGCAGTTCTTC. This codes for CASSLTLEQFF. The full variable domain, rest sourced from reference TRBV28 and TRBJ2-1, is DVKVTQSSRYLVKRTGEKVFLECVQDMDHENMFWYRQDPGLGLRLIYFSYDVKMKEKGDIPEGYSVSREKKERFSLILESASTNQTSMYLCASSLTLEQFFGPGTRLTVL.

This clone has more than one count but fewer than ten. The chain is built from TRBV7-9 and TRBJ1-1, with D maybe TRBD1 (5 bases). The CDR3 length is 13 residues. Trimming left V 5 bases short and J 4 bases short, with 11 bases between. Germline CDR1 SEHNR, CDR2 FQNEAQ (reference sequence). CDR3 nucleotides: TGTGCCAGCAGCCCCCCGGGGGGCACTGAAGCTTTCTTT. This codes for CASSPPGGTEAFF.

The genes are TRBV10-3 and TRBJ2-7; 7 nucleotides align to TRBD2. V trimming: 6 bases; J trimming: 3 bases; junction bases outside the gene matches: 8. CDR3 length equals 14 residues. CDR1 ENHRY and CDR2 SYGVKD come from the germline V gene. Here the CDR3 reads CAISSGSSGYEQYF. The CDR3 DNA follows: TGTGCCATCAGCTCGGGTTCTAGCGGCTACGAGCAGTACTTC.

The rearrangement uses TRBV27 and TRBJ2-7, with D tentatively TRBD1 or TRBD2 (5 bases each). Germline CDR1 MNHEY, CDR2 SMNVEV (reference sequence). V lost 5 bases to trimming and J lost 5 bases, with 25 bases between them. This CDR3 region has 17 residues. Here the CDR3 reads CASSLGAWGNLPNEQYF. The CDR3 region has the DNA TGTGCCAGCAGTCTAGGGGCTTGGGGGAATCTTCCGAACGAGCAGTACTTC.